This entry describes one T cell receptor (beta chain). Its antigen is as yet unknown. Amplification of the TCR beta CDR3 regions used RNA transcripts (as template). The library came from an HTBI-primed first-round RT-PCR and a second-round multiplex PCR. TCRdb re-called the multiplex PCR reads through MiXCR, storing one row per CDR3 protein. The sample shows about 700,000 distinct CDR3 sequences, about 44% of them seen only once. The CDR3 contains 20 residues. The J segment lost 5 bases and the V segment lost 2 bases, leaving 23 bases of the junction unmatched. Germline loops: CDR1 SGHTA, CDR2 FQGNSA. Each diagnosis was determined on the basis of clinical symptoms, serum thyroxine, TRAb, thyroid ultrasound and orbital computed tomography. The data derive from a study of Graves' ophthalmopathy and Graves' hyperthyroidism. Whole-study findings and limits: Most thyroid clonotypes with frequency above 0.001 were detected in blood too. Stable hyperthyroidism and ophthalmopathy were told apart by a 13-signature model, which achieved 85% to 90% sensitivity and 81.08% specificity.

Sequenced input: peripheral blood. The TCR was taken from an adult man with Graves' ophthalmopathy. V gene TRBV7-2 combines with J gene TRBJ1-2; the match to TRBD1 covers 7 bases. The CDR3 is CASSLLKFGTVSSFLYGYTF. CDR3 DNA: TGTGCCAGCAGCTTATTAAAGTTTGGGACAGTCTCATCCTTCCTTTATGGCTACACCTTC.